This T cell receptor beta chain is from a study of cytomegalovirus exposure and HLA in healthy donors. The primer mix had 60 Vbeta and 13 Jbeta primers. TCRdb keeps only in-frame clones here, not all; method: immunoSEQ multiplex PCR. The table lists about 78,000 clones. The CDR3 sequence is 16 residues long. Germline lookup yields CDR1 SGHTA and CDR2 FQGNSA. V trimming: 0 bases; J trimming: 4 bases; junction bases outside the gene matches: 6. The clonotype originates from a female donor in good health and CMV-seropositive. Sequencing was done on a sample of PBMCs. The chain combines TRBV7-2 with TRBJ2-3, with 8 positions matching TRBD1. CDR3 residues: CASSLAYRGFADTQYF. CDR3 coding DNA: TGTGCCAGCAGCTTAGCTTACAGGGGGTTTGCAGATACGCAGTATTTT.